The present T cell receptor beta chain was sequenced within a study of blood T cells in healthy people across ages. Regarding the study as a whole: Naive CD4+ cell counts and diversity both ran higher in long-lived than in aged donors. Naive T cell percentage showed a strong correlation with the diversity of TCR beta. Not knowing donor CMV status may have confounded expanded clonotype changes.

The sample holds many counts of this clonotype. Its antigen is as yet unknown. The junction does not match germline at one end; this may be a read error. With a J-beta primer mix and a sample-barcoded 5' primer, a second PCR ran about 7 to 11 cycles. Through a template-switch adaptor with 12 random nucleotides, each cDNA molecule received a tag. From the 5' RACE reads, TCRdb called clonotypes with MiXCR, one entry per CDR3 protein. Of roughly 680,000 distinct CDR3 sequences listed, around 50% are singletons. The receptor was isolated from an elderly woman in good health. Source material: blood.

The CDR3 loop is CASSQDFQETQYF. CDR3 in DNA: TGTGCCAGCAGCCAAGACTTCCAAGAGACCCAGTACTTC. This chain connects TRBV4-3 to TRBJ2-5; D gene ambiguous. This CDR3 contains 13 residues. The germline V gene encodes CDR1 LGHNA and CDR2 YSLEER.